These 28 T cell receptor beta chains came from one sample sequenced in a study of cytotoxic CD8 clonotypes in ibrutinib-treated CLL. Using immunoSEQ multiplex PCR, the repertoire was profiled, and TCRdb retains in-frame clones only, with some absent. The repertoire consists of about 300,000 clones, with 70% to 80% occurring once and the leading ten covering about 5.7%. The source material was PBMCs, sampled at disease progression, from a patient treated with ibrutinib. All receptors derive from a human donor with chronic lymphocytic leukemia.

This clone was detected a few times. The chain employs TRBV7-3 and TRBJ2-1; D uncertain. V lost 4 bases to trimming and J lost 9 bases, with 10 bases between them. CDR3 length equals 12 residues. Looked up from germline, CDR1 is SGHTA and CDR2 is FQGTGA. CDR3 DNA sequence: TGTGCCAGCAGCTCATTCTCTGGTGAGCAGTTCTTC. Its translation: CASSSFSGEQFF.

The chain has TRBV6-1 and TRBJ1-1; D is undetermined. The ends were cut back, 2 bases at V and 1 base at J, with 5 bases in the middle. This CDR3 has 13 residues. Germline CDR1 reads MNHNS; CDR2 reads SASEGT. CDR3 coding DNA: TGTGCCAGCAGTGAAAGGGAGAACACTGAAGCTTTCTTT. Protein product: CASSERENTEAFF.

The chain carries TRBV13 and TRBJ1-1; D is possibly TRBD1 (5 bases). The V gene lost 8 bases and the J gene lost 1 base, with 11 bases spanning the gap. The CDR3 spans 13 residues. The V gene's germline CDR1 is PRHDT and CDR2 FYEKMQ (reference sequence). The CDR3 reads CASSGSPNTEAFF. The DNA for the CDR3 is TGTGCCAGCTCAGGGAGCCCGAACACTGAAGCTTTCTTT.

The rearrangement uses TRBV5-1 and TRBJ2-1; tentatively, D is TRBD2 (6 bases). CDR1 and CDR2 (germline): SGHRS, YFSETQ. Trimming pared 0 bases from V and 0 bases from J, leaving 16 bases between. The CDR3 runs 18 residues. The CDR3 loop is CASSLGIGEVGSYNEQFF. CDR3 in DNA: TGCGCCAGCAGCTTGGGAATAGGGGAGGTGGGCTCCTACAATGAGCAGTTCTTC. The variable domain in full, completed from reference TRBV5-1 and TRBJ2-1, reads KAGVTQTPRYLIKTRGQQVTLSCSPISGHRSVSWYQQTPGQGLQFLFEYFSETQRNKGNFPGRFSGRQFSNSRSEMNVSTLELGDSALYLCASSLGIGEVGSYNEQFFGPGTRLTVL.

The V and J genes are TRBV27 and TRBJ2-1; 9 bases line up with TRBD2. Germline trimming cut 5 bases from V and 12 bases from J; bases unmatched to any gene: 17. The CDR3 runs to 16 residues. Germline assignment: CDR1 MNHEY and CDR2 SMNVEV (reference sequence). Here the CDR3 reads CASSRQGLAPTQGQFF. CDR3 coding DNA: TGTGCCAGCAGTAGACAGGGACTAGCCCCCACTCAGGGGCAGTTCTTC.

This rearrangement joins TRBV7-3 to TRBJ2-2; D is possibly TRBD1 or TRBD2 (6 bases each). Between the trimmed V and J ends, which lost 4 bases and 4 bases, there was a span of 16 bases. CDR3 length equals 16 residues. Per germline, CDR1 SGHTA and CDR2 FQGTGA. The DNA of the CDR3 is TGTGCCAGCAGCTCAGAGACGGGGGCGCGCACCGGGGAGCTGTTTTTT. Residues: CASSSETGARTGELFF.

The chain has TRBV9 and TRBJ1-2; D not resolved. Germline CDR1 reads SGDLS; CDR2 reads YYNGEE. The CDR3 has 14 residues. Trimming removed 3 bases at V and 4 bases at J, with 13 bases between. In nucleotides, the CDR3 is TGTGCCAGCAGCGCCGACGGACTAAGCTATGGCTACACCTTC. Translating it yields CASSADGLSYGYTF.

The CDR3 reads CASSGLEEETQYF. The CDR3 region has the DNA TGTGCCAGCAGTGGACTAGAGGAGGAGACCCAGTACTTC. This rearrangement joins TRBV2 to TRBJ2-5; possible D gene TRBD2, 6 bases. Deletions cut 4 bases from V and 5 bases from J, with 11 bases between. The germline CDR1 and CDR2 sequences are SNHLY and FYNNEI. The CDR3 extends over 13 amino acids.

This chain connects TRBV21-1 to TRBJ2-5; the D segment call TRBD2 is taken from the table without a DNA check. TRBV21-1 is shown as a pseudogene. The CDR3 is 12 residues long. CDR3 bases: TGTGCCAGCAACTATACCGGAGGGTGGCAGTACTTC. It yields the protein CASNYTGGWQYF.

The chain links TRBV18 to TRBJ1-2, with 9 bases aligning to TRBD1. The CDR3 is made up of 16 amino acids. CDR1 and CDR2 from the germline V gene are KGHSH and LQKENI. J gave up 3 bases and V 0 bases, and 5 bases lay outside the gene matches. This CDR3 is CASSPPGTGLDYGYTF. In nucleotides, the CDR3 is TGTGCCAGCTCACCACCAGGGACAGGGCTAGACTATGGCTACACCTTC.

This rearrangement joins TRBV18 to TRBJ2-5; D gene unclear. Germline CDR1 is KGHSH and CDR2 is LQKENI. The CDR3 is made up of 15 amino acids. V lost 0 bases and J 4 bases, leaving 12 bases between the germline ends. CDR3 sequence: CASSPPFEVGETQYF. CDR3 in DNA: TGTGCCAGCTCACCACCGTTTGAGGTTGGAGAGACCCAGTACTTC.

The chain uses TRBV9 and TRBJ1-1; D might be TRBD1 (5 bases). Looked up from germline, CDR1 is SGDLS and CDR2 is YYNGEE. The CDR3 loop spans 13 amino acids. Trimming stripped 4 bases from V and 4 bases from J, with 11 bases between. CDR3 DNA: TGTGCCAGCAGCTCGGGAGGGGCCACTGAAGCTTTCTTT. Amino acid sequence: CASSSGGATEAFF.

The V and J genes are TRBV28 and TRBJ2-1; the match to TRBD2 covers 9 bases. V shed 7 bases, J shed 8 bases, and the junction held 12 bases outside the gene matches. CDR1 and CDR2 (germline): MDHEN, SYDVKM. There are 15 residues in the CDR3. This CDR3 is CASTAAGGIVYEQFF. DNA of the CDR3: TGTGCCAGCACCGCGGCGGGAGGGATTGTATATGAGCAGTTCTTC.

The CDR3 is CASSLALTGTGNTIYF. The DNA for the CDR3 is TGCGCCAGCAGCTTGGCCCTAACAGGGACTGGAAACACCATATATTTT. The chain links TRBV5-1 to TRBJ1-3; D is perhaps TRBD1 (6 bases). V lost 0 bases, J lost 2 bases, and 12 bases lay in between. Germline V CDR1 and CDR2: SGHRS, YFSETQ. CDR3 length equals 16 residues.

V usage is TRBV5-1 and J usage is TRBJ2-1, with TRBD1 matching over 7 bases. CDR1 and CDR2 (germline): SGHRS, YFSETQ. The ends lost 0 bases at V and 5 bases at J; junction bases unmatched: 8. The CDR3 is 16 amino acids. DNA of the CDR3: TGCGCCAGCAGCTTGGCTGTCGGGACAGTAAACAATGAGCAGTTCTTC. It translates to CASSLAVGTVNNEQFF.

This chain uses TRBV29-1 with TRBJ2-7, with D perhaps TRBD1 (6 bases). The germline V gene has CDR1 SQVTM and CDR2 ANQGSEA. This CDR3 is built from 13 residues. Trimming took 5 bases from V and 2 from J, leaving 13 bases between them. Here the CDR3 DNA reads TGCAGCGTTACCGGGACAAAGACCTACGAGCAGTACTTC. Protein: CSVTGTKTYEQYF.

J is TRBJ2-1 and V is TRBV7-8; 7 nucleotides line up with TRBD2. CDR1 is SGHVS and CDR2 is FQNEAQ in the germline V gene. Trimming at V came to 7 bases and at J to 6 bases, leaving 12 bases not matched to a gene. The CDR3 loop spans 15 amino acids. The CDR3 sequence is CASIPSGMRLNEQFF. The CDR3, as DNA: TGTGCCAGCATCCCAAGCGGGATGAGGCTCAATGAGCAGTTCTTC. Filled out from reference TRBV7-8 and TRBJ2-1, the complete variable domain reads GAGVSQSPRYKVAKRGQDVALRCDPISGHVSLFWYQQALGQGPEFLTYFQNEAQLDKSGLPSDRFFAERPEGSVSTLKIQRTQQEDSAVYLCASIPSGMRLNEQFFGPGTRLTVL.

The genes are TRBV19 and TRBJ2-5; TRBD2 is a possible D gene (6 bases). The CDR3 is 15 amino acids. Trimming stripped 5 bases from V and 2 bases from J, with 15 bases between. Looked up from germline, CDR1 is LNHDA and CDR2 is SQIVND (reference sequence). CDR3 in amino acids: CASSPLGLPQETQYF. The CDR3 bases are TGTGCCAGTAGTCCCTTGGGACTGCCACAAGAGACCCAGTACTTC.

The V and J genes are TRBV27 and TRBJ2-2, with 9 nucleotides matching TRBD2. The CDR3 has 15 amino acids. V dropped 7 bases and J dropped 8; count of bases not matched to a gene: 11. Germline CDR1 MNHEY, CDR2 SMNVEV (reference sequence). In DNA form, the CDR3 reads TGTGCCAGCACTCAGGCTAGCGGGACCGCAGGGGAGCTGTTTTTT. Residues: CASTQASGTAGELFF.

The chain joins TRBV10-2 to TRBJ1-2, with TRBD1 identical over 7 bases. Trimming took 8 bases from V and 2 from J; bases not matched to a gene: 8. Germline CDR1 reads WSHSY; CDR2 reads SAAADI. The CDR3 consists of 14 residues. The CDR3, as DNA: TGCGCCAGCGGGGACCCGACAGGGAACTATGGCTACACCTTC. Translating it yields CASGDPTGNYGYTF.

The rearrangement joins TRBV18 to TRBJ2-5, with 11 bases identical to TRBD2. This CDR3 region has 17 residues. Germline V gene lookup returns CDR1 KGHSH and CDR2 LQKENI. V trimming: 5 bases; J trimming: 1 base; junction bases outside the gene matches: 9. CDR3 nucleotides: TGTGCCAGCTCAACAGGGGGACTAGCGGTCTTCCAAGAGACCCAGTACTTC. Amino acid sequence: CASSTGGLAVFQETQYF. Filled out from reference TRBV18 and TRBJ2-5, the complete variable domain reads NAGVMQNPRHLVRRRGQEARLRCSPMKGHSHVYWYRQLPEEGLKFMVYLQKENIIDESGMPKERFSAEFPKEGPSILRIQQVVRGDSAAYFCASSTGGLAVFQETQYFGPGTRLLVL.

The chain employs TRBV7-9 and TRBJ1-1; the D is unclear. Trimming left V 5 bases short and J 1 base short, with 14 bases between. This CDR3 region has 15 residues. Germline values: CDR1 SEHNR, CDR2 FQNEAQ (reference sequence). The CDR3 loop reads CASSVREGGNTEAFF. The CDR3 DNA reads TGTGCCAGCAGCGTTAGAGAGGGAGGGAACACTGAAGCTTTCTTT.

This clone was recorded many times. J is TRBJ2-1 and V is TRBV5-4; D may be TRBD1 (5 bases). The CDR3 totals 14 residues. The V end was cut by 1 base, the J end by 7 bases, with 12 bases between. Germline-derived CDR1 and CDR2 are SGHNT and YYREEE (reference sequence). The CDR3 reads CASSLFQGSNEQFF. CDR3 bases: TGTGCCAGCAGCTTGTTCCAGGGTTCGAATGAGCAGTTCTTC.

The V call is TRBV12-5, the J call TRBJ1-3, with D maybe TRBD1 (5 bases). V was cut by 1 base and J by 1 base, with 11 bases left in between. The germline gives CDR1 LGHNT, CDR2 FRNRAP. The CDR3 is 16 amino acids. CDR3 in amino acids: CASGLGTQGSGNTIYF. The DNA of the CDR3 is TGTGCTAGTGGTTTGGGGACGCAGGGTTCTGGAAACACCATATATTTT.

The gene calls are TRBV7-3 and TRBJ2-5; TRBD2 agrees at 7 bases. This CDR3 contains 15 residues. Trimming took 5 bases from V and 4 from J; bases not matched to a gene: 10. From germline, CDR1 is SGHTA and CDR2 FQGTGA. The CDR3 nucleotides read TGTGCCAGCAGCCTCGACGGGAGGACGGGAGAGACCCAGTACTTC. Translation gives CASSLDGRTGETQYF.

The chain links TRBV18 to TRBJ2-5; 10 positions match TRBD1. V gave up 4 bases and J gave up 2 bases; unmatched junction bases: 19. The CDR3 loop spans 20 amino acids. Germline V gene data show CDR1 as KGHSH and CDR2 as LQKENI. CDR3 in DNA: TGTGCCAGCTCACGAACCGGGACAGGGGTTAGCGGGGTGAATCAAGAGACCCAGTACTTC. Amino acids: CASSRTGTGVSGVNQETQYF. Variable domain in full (rest from reference TRBV18 and TRBJ2-5): NAGVMQNPRHLVRRRGQEARLRCSPMKGHSHVYWYRQLPEEGLKFMVYLQKENIIDESGMPKERFSAEFPKEGPSILRIQQVVRGDSAAYFCASSRTGTGVSGVNQETQYFGPGTRLLVL.

The CDR3 nucleotides are TGTGCCAGCAGCGTAGACCCCGGAGTAAACACCGGGGAGCTGTTTTTT. As protein: CASSVDPGVNTGELFF. The chain joins TRBV9 to TRBJ2-2; D call uncertain. The CDR3 contains 16 residues. V dropped 0 bases and J dropped 2 bases, with 11 bases sitting between them. Germline V CDR1 and CDR2: SGDLS, YYNGEE.

The chain has TRBV10-3 and TRBJ2-1; D possibly matches TRBD1 or TRBD2 (6 bases each). The germline CDR1 and CDR2 sequences are ENHRY and SYGVKD. V was pared by 2 bases and J by 6 bases, with 14 bases between. The CDR3 is 15 amino acids. For the CDR3, the DNA is TGTGCCATCAGTGAGCTGGGGGGCCTATTCAATGAGCAGTTCTTC. This translates into CAISELGGLFNEQFF.